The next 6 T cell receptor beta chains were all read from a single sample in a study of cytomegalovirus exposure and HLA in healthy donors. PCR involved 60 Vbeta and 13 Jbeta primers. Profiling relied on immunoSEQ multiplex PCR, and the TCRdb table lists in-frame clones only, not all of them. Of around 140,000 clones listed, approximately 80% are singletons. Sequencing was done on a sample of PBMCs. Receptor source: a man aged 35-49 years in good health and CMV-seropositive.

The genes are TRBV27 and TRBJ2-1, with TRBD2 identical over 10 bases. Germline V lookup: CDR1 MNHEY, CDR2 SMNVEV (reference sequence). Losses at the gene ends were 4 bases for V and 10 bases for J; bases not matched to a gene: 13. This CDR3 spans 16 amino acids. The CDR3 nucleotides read TGTGCCAGCAGTTGGGATGGGGCTAGCGGGAGAATCGAGCAGTTCTTC. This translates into CASSWDGASGRIEQFF.

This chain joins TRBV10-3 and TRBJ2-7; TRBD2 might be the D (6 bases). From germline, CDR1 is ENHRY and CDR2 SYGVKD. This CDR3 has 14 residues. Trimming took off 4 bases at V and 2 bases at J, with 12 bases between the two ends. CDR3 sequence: CAISVSSGTYEQYF. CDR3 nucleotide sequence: TGTGCCATCAGTGTGAGTAGCGGAACCTACGAGCAGTACTTC.

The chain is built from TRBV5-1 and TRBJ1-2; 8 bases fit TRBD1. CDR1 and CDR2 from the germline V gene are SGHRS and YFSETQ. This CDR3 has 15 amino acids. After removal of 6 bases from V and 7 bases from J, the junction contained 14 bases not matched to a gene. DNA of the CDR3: TGCGCCAGCACCCTGGAGGCAGGGGGCCGTTTTGGCTACACCTTC. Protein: CASTLEAGGRFGYTF.

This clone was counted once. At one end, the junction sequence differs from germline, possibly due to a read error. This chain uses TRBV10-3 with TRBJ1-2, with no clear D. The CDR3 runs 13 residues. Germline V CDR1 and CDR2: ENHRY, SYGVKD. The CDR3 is CVISESTSYGYTF. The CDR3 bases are TGTGTCATCAGTGAGTCCACTTCCTATGGCTACACCTTC.

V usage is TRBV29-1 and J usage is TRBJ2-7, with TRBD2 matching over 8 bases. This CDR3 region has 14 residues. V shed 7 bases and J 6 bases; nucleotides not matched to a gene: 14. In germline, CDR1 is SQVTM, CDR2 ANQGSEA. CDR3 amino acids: CSEKAGESLGEQYF. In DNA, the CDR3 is TGCAGCGAAAAAGCGGGAGAATCATTGGGCGAGCAGTACTTC.

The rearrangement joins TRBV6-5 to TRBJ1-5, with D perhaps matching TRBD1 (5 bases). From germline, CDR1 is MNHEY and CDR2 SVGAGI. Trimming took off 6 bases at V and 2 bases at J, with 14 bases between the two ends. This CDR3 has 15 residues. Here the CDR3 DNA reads TGTGCCAGCAGCGCAGGAGGGGCGGGCAATCAGCCCCAGCATTTT. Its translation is CASSAGGAGNQPQHF.